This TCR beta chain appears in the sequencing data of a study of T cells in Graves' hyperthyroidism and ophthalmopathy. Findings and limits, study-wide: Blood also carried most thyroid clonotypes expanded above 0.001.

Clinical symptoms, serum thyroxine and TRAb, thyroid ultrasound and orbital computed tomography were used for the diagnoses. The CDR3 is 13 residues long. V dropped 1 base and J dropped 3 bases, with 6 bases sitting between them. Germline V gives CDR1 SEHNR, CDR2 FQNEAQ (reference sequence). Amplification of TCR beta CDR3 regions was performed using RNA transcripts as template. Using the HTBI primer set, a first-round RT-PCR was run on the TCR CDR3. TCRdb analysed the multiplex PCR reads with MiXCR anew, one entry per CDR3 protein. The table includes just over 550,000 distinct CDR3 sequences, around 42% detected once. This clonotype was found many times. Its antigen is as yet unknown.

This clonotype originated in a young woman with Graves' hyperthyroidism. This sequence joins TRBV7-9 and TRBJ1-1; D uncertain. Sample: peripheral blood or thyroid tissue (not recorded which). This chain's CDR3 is CASSLERDTEAFF. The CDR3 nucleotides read TGTGCCAGCAGCTTAGAAAGGGACACTGAAGCTTTCTTT.